Included here is one T cell receptor (beta chain) sequence, with context. Antigen: not known. The sample originates from a study of cytomegalovirus exposure and HLA in healthy donors. Study observations and caveats: For cytomegalovirus status, the classifier reportedly gave diagnoses with high specificity and sensitivity. The study designated 150 to 200 TCR beta chains cytomegalovirus-associated. The finding came from a later analysis; first-cohort TCR clusters tended to co-occur in the roughly 120 validation repertoires. While the bulk of TCR sequences proved rare, some public TCRs turned up in many donors.

Germline V CDR1 and CDR2: LNHNV, YYDKDF (reference sequence). This CDR3 has 15 residues. Deletions cut 5 bases from V and 5 bases from J, with 15 bases between. Clones were read by immunoSEQ multiplex PCR, and TCRdb kept only the in-frame ones, dropping some. Here the sample spans 47,000 or so clones, about 90% being singletons. The sample comprised PBMCs. The J gene is TRBJ1-4, the V gene TRBV15; possibly TRBD1 for D (6 bases). This sequence originates from a man between 18 and 29 years old in good health and CMV-seronegative. CDR3 in amino acids: CATSGNRARNEKLFF. CDR3 nucleotide sequence: TGTGCCACCAGCGGCAACAGGGCAAGGAATGAAAAACTGTTTTTT.